A selection of T cell receptor beta chains follows, all from one sample in a study of cytomegalovirus exposure and HLA in healthy donors. The protocol was immunoSEQ multiplex PCR, while the TCRdb copy is restricted to in-frame clones and leaves out a portion. The sample has 200,000 to 250,000 clones, 82% seen once; the top ten hold 2.7%. The material sequenced was PBMCs. The receptor source for this set is a woman in her thirties or forties in good health and CMV-seronegative. The CDR3 runs from the conserved cysteine through the conserved F or W. A D gene is named only where the DNA matches it firmly. Not all rows give a size; the values are once, few, many and, for expanded clones, a class.

>TRBV5-1|TRBJ1-6|.|.
CASSPRGENNNSPLHF
TGCGCCAGCAGCCCCCGGGGGGAGAATAATAATTCACCCCTCCACTTT
>TRBV28|TRBJ2-7|.|.
CASGKGYNEQYF
TGTGCCAGCGGCAAGGGGTACAACGAGCAGTACTTC
>TRBV11-2|TRBJ1-2|few|TRBD1
CASSLARTGGASNYGYTF
TGTGCCAGCAGCTTAGCAAGAACAGGGGGTGCGTCGAACTATGGCTACACCTTC
>TRBV27|TRBJ1-2|.|.
CASSLSVGDTLYGYTF
TGTGCCAGCAGTTTATCGGTTGGTGACACCCTCTATGGCTACACCTTC
>TRBV5-6|TRBJ2-2|.|.
CASSAPIGGTPGELFF
TGTGCCAGCAGCGCTCCGATTGGAGGAACTCCCGGGGAGCTGTTTTTT
>TRBV7-9|TRBJ2-7|once|TRBD2
CASSFGGSPSDEQYF
TGTGCCAGCAGCTTTGGCGGGAGCCCTAGCGACGAGCAGTACTTC
>TRBV10-2|TRBJ2-1|few|TRBD2
CASSTGTSQSYNEQFF
TGCGCCAGCAGTACCGGGACTAGTCAATCCTACAATGAGCAGTTCTTC
>TRBV28|TRBJ1-2|few|.
CATPDSLSNYGYTF
TGTGCCACTCCGGACAGCCTTTCTAACTATGGCTACACCTTC
>TRBV10-1|TRBJ2-1|.|TRBD2
CASSEGTSGSYEQFF
TGCGCCAGCAGTGAGGGGACTAGCGGGAGTTATGAGCAGTTCTTC
>TRBV30|TRBJ2-5|.|.
CAWNPGAQETQYF
TGTGCCTGGAACCCCGGTGCCCAAGAGACCCAGTACTTC
>TRBV5-1|TRBJ2-1|.|TRBD2
CASSFQTSGRYNEQFF
TGCGCCAGCAGCTTTCAGACTAGCGGGAGATACAATGAGCAGTTCTTC
>TRBV4-1|TRBJ2-3|.|.
CASSQLSTDTQYF
TGCGCCAGCAGCCAACTTAGCACAGATACGCAGTATTTT
>TRBV28|TRBJ2-3|.|TRBD2
CASMLVSGIGTDTQYF
TGTGCCAGCATGCTTGTGAGCGGGATCGGCACAGATACGCAGTATTTT
>TRBV11-1|TRBJ2-7|.|TRBD2
CASSLRTSGYSYEQYF
TGTGCCAGCAGCTTAAGGACTAGCGGATACTCCTACGAGCAGTACTTC
>TRBV10-2|TRBJ2-2|.|.
CASRYSQNTGELFF
TGCGCCAGCAGATACAGTCAAAACACCGGGGAGCTGTTTTTT
>TRBV10-1|TRBJ2-1|.|.
CASSETGYEQFF
TGCGCCAGCAGTGAAACTGGTTATGAGCAGTTCTTC
>TRBV9|TRBJ2-2|.|.
CASSVQGTGELFF
TGTGCCAGCAGCGTACAGGGAACCGGGGAGCTGTTTTTT
>TRBV7-9|TRBJ2-7|once|TRBD1
CASSFKGQGEGEQYF
TGTGCCAGCAGCTTTAAGGGACAGGGAGAGGGCGAGCAGTACTTC
>TRBV2|TRBJ2-7|.|TRBD2
CASRRLAGGFSEQYF
TGTGCCAGCAGGCGACTAGCGGGAGGGTTCTCCGAGCAGTACTTC
>TRBV6-1|TRBJ2-1|.|.
CASTWGGREQFF
TGTGCCAGCACGTGGGGGGGCCGGGAGCAGTTCTTC
>TRBV27|TRBJ1-1|.|TRBD1
CASSNGQGRWTEAFF
TGTGCCAGCAGTAACGGACAGGGCCGGTGGACTGAAGCTTTCTTT
>TRBV10-1|TRBJ1-1|.|TRBD1
CASSERVQGSYTEAFF
TGCGCCAGCAGTGAGAGGGTACAGGGGAGTTACACTGAAGCTTTCTTT
>TRBV5-1|TRBJ2-7|.|.
CASGLGVSSYEQYF
TGCGCCAGCGGGCTCGGGGTGAGCTCCTACGAGCAGTACTTC
>TRBV5-1|TRBJ1-5|.|TRBD1
CASSLTGVLEQPQHF
TGCGCCAGCAGTCTGACAGGGGTACTAGAACAGCCCCAGCATTTT
>TRBV27|TRBJ1-3|.|.
CASSLSSGNTTYF
TGTGCCAGCAGTTTATCGTCAGGGAACACCACATATTTT
>TRBV4-1|TRBJ2-7|.|TRBD1
CASSQDLLTGGPSYEQYF
TGCGCCAGCAGCCAAGATCTGTTGACAGGGGGGCCATCCTACGAGCAGTACTTC
>TRBV14|TRBJ1-2|.|TRBD1
CASSQVTGVNYGYTF
TGTGCCAGCAGCCAAGTGACAGGGGTAAACTATGGCTACACCTTC
>TRBV2|TRBJ1-5|.|.
CARSRGGAPPQHF
TGTGCCAGGAGCCGAGGGGGGGCTCCCCCCCAGCATTTT
>TRBV5-1|TRBJ2-5|.|.
CASQADPGPRDQYF
TGCGCCAGCCAGGCGGATCCTGGACCACGGGACCAGTACTTC
>TRBV11-2|TRBJ2-1|few|TRBD1
CASSPWTGDNEQFF
TGTGCCAGCAGCCCTTGGACAGGGGACAATGAGCAGTTCTTC
>TRBV2|TRBJ2-3|few|.
CASSEWGLSDTQYF
TGTGCCAGCAGTGAATGGGGGCTCTCAGATACGCAGTATTTT
>TRBV5-4|TRBJ2-7|.|TRBD2
CASSLDGTTPTKQYF
TGTGCCAGCAGCCTTGACGGGACTACGCCTACGAAGCAGTACTTC
>TRBV15|TRBJ1-1|once|TRBD1
CATSRDGTEPGEAFF
TGTGCCACCAGCAGAGACGGGACAGAGCCCGGTGAAGCTTTCTTT
>TRBV11-2|TRBJ2-2|.|TRBD1
CASSEDRVGRYTGELFF
TGTGCCAGCAGCGAGGACAGGGTCGGCCGATACACCGGGGAGCTGTTTTTT
>TRBV7-3|TRBJ2-1|.|TRBD1
CASSGQDRGLYNEQFF
TGTGCCAGCAGCGGCCAGGACAGGGGACTCTACAATGAGCAGTTCTTC
>TRBV30|TRBJ2-7|.|TRBD1
CAWSGSGTGFLKSYEQYF
TGTGCCTGGAGTGGAAGCGGGACAGGGTTTTTAAAAAGCTACGAGCAGTACTTC
>TRBV27|TRBJ2-7|.|TRBD1
CASSYQGQPVEQYF
TGTGCCAGCAGTTACCAGGGACAGCCGGTCGAGCAGTACTTC